This is a list of T cell receptor beta chains from one sample in a study of blood T cells in healthy people across ages. In TCRdb, the 5' RACE reads were re-called with MiXCR into one record per CDR3 protein. This table holds about 1,600,000 distinct CDR3 sequences, 40% to 50% found once. Sequenced: blood. The source of these receptors is a woman younger than 30 in good health. Each CDR3 is given without its conserved first and last residue. Fields, in order: CDR3 length, J gene, D gene, V gene, CDR3 protein. D genes are given only for firm matches.

CDR3 length: 12; J gene: TRBJ2-5; D gene: NA; V gene: TRBV6-1; CDR3 protein: ASSEKWGFETQY
CDR3 length: 11; J gene: TRBJ1-2; D gene: TRBD1; V gene: TRBV25-1; CDR3 protein: ASRKQGFPGYT
CDR3 length: 11; J gene: TRBJ2-5; D gene: NA; V gene: TRBV12-3/TRBV12-4; CDR3 protein: ASSSPGLLTQY
CDR3 length: 12; J gene: TRBJ1-1; D gene: NA; V gene: TRBV2; CDR3 protein: ASSEGRGNTEAF
CDR3 length: 13; J gene: TRBJ2-7; D gene: NA; V gene: TRBV27; CDR3 protein: ASRLSASGTYEQY
CDR3 length: 13; J gene: TRBJ2-1; D gene: TRBD2; V gene: TRBV9; CDR3 protein: ASSEGLAGGYEQF
CDR3 length: 14; J gene: TRBJ2-7; D gene: TRBD2; V gene: TRBV5-1; CDR3 protein: ASSLGASGGPYEQY
CDR3 length: 13; J gene: TRBJ2-3; D gene: NA; V gene: TRBV7-2; CDR3 protein: ASSSRLTGIDTQY
CDR3 length: 15; J gene: TRBJ1-1; D gene: NA; V gene: TRBV27; CDR3 protein: ASSLRSPHIMNTEAF
CDR3 length: 10; J gene: TRBJ2-7; D gene: TRBD1; V gene: TRBV10-3; CDR3 protein: AITGTGGEQY
CDR3 length: 15; J gene: TRBJ2-2; D gene: TRBD2; V gene: TRBV7-8; CDR3 protein: ASSLGSGRPNTGELF
CDR3 length: 13; J gene: TRBJ2-3; D gene: NA; V gene: TRBV6-5; CDR3 protein: ASSSGASGTDTQY
CDR3 length: 11; J gene: TRBJ2-3; D gene: NA; V gene: TRBV15; CDR3 protein: ATSAFSGDTQY
CDR3 length: 13; J gene: TRBJ2-1; D gene: TRBD2; V gene: TRBV12-3/TRBV12-4; CDR3 protein: ASSIGLAVYNEQF
CDR3 length: 11; J gene: TRBJ2-5; D gene: NA; V gene: TRBV29-1; CDR3 protein: SVVTPREETQY
CDR3 length: 11; J gene: TRBJ2-6; D gene: NA; V gene: TRBV24-1; CDR3 protein: ATSDSGANVLT
CDR3 length: 13; J gene: TRBJ1-2; D gene: NA; V gene: TRBV6-1; CDR3 protein: ASNPGRESGYGYT
CDR3 length: 13; J gene: TRBJ1-1; D gene: NA; V gene: TRBV28; CDR3 protein: ASSLDGTGRTEAF